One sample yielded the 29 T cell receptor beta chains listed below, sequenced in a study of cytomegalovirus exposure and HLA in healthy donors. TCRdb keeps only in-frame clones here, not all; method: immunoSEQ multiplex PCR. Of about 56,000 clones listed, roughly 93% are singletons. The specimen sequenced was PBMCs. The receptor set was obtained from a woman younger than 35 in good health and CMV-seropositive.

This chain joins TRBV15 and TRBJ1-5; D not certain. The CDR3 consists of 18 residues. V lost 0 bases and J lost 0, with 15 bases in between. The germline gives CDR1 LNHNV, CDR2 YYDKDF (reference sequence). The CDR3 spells CATSRDNPGRRSNQPQHF. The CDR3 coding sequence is TGTGCCACCAGCAGAGATAACCCTGGGAGGCGTAGCAATCAGCCCCAGCATTTT. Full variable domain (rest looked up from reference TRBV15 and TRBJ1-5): DAMVIQNPRYQVTQFGKPVTLSCSQTLNHNVMYWYQQKSSQAPKLLFHYYDKDFNNEADTPDNFQSRRPNTSFCFLDIRSPGLGDTAMYLCATSRDNPGRRSNQPQHFGDGTRLSIL.

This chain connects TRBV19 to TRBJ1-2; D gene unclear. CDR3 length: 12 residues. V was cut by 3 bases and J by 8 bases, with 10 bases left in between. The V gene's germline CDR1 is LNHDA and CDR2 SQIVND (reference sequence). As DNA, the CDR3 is TGTGCCAGTAGTATGCGAGGTGGCGGCTACACCTTC. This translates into CASSMRGGGYTF.

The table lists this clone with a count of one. Here the CDR3 DNA reads TGTGCCACCAGCAGAGTAGGGGGTTTAATCTATGGCTACACCTTC. This encodes CATSRVGGLIYGYTF. V usage is TRBV15 and J usage is TRBJ1-2; possible D gene TRBD1, 6 bases. The CDR3 spans 15 residues. The ends were cut back, 1 base at V and 4 bases at J, with 13 bases in the middle. Germline values: CDR1 LNHNV, CDR2 YYDKDF (reference sequence).

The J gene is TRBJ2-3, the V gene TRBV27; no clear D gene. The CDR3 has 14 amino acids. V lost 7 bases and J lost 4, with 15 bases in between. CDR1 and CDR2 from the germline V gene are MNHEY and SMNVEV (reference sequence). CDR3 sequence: CASTYLGSPDTQYF. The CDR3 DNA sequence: TGTGCCAGCACCTATCTCGGGTCCCCAGATACGCAGTATTTT.

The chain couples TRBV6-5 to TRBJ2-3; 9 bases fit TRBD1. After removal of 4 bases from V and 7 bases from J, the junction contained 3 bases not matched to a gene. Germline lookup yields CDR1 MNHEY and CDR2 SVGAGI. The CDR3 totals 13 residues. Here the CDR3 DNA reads TGTGCCAGCAGTTCGACAGGGGGAAATACGCAGTATTTT. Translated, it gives CASSSTGGNTQYF.

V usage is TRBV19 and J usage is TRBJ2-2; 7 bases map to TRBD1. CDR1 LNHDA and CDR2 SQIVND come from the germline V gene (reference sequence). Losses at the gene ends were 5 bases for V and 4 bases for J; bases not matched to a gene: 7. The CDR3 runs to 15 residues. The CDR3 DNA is TGTGCCAGTAGTCACCTAGGACAGGCCACCGGGGAGCTGTTTTTT. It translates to CASSHLGQATGELFF.

The CDR3 is CASSTDRGRGYTF. The CDR3 coding sequence is TGCGCCAGCAGCACCGACAGGGGACGGGGCTACACCTTC. The V and J genes are TRBV5-1 and TRBJ1-2, with 8 positions matching TRBD1. CDR1 is SGHRS and CDR2 is YFSETQ in the germline V gene. J was trimmed by 8 bases and V by 4 bases; bases with no gene match: 7. The CDR3 spans 13 residues.

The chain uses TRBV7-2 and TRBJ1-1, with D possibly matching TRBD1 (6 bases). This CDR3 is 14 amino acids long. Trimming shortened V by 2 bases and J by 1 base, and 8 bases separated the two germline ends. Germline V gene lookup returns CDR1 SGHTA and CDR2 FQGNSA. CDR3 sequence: CASSLSRGNTEAFF. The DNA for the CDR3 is TGTGCCAGCAGCTTATCCAGGGGGAACACTGAAGCTTTCTTT.

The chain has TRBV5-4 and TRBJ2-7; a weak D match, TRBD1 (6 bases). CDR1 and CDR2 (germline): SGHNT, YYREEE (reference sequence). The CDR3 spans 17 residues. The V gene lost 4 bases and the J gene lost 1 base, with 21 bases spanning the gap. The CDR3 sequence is CASSPILGPQGSYEQYF. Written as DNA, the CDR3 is TGTGCCAGCAGCCCTATCCTCGGCCCCCAGGGGTCCTACGAGCAGTACTTC. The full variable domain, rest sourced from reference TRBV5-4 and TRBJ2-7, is ETGVTQSPTHLIKTRGQQVTLRCSSQSGHNTVSWYQQALGQGPQFIFQYYREEENGRGNFPPRFSGLQFPNYSSELNVNALELDDSALYLCASSPILGPQGSYEQYFGPGTRLTVT.

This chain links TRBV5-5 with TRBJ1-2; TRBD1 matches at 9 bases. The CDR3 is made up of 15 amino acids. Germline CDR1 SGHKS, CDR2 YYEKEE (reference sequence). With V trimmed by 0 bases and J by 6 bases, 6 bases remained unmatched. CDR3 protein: CASSLAMDRGHGYTF. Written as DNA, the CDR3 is TGTGCCAGCAGCTTGGCCATGGACAGGGGTCATGGCTACACCTTC. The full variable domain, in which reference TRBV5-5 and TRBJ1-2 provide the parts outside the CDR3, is DAGVTQSPTHLIKTRGQQVTLRCSPISGHKSVSWYQQVLGQGPQFIFQYYEKEERGRGNFPDRFSARQFPNYSSELNVNALLLGDSALYLCASSLAMDRGHGYTFGSGTRLTVV.

The DNA of the CDR3 is TGTGCCAGCAGCCCCGACACATTCTATGGCTACACCTTC. Residues: CASSPDTFYGYTF. The V and J genes are TRBV11-2 and TRBJ1-2; no clear D. This CDR3 region has 13 residues. Germline CDR1 and CDR2: SGHAT and FQNNGV. The V end was cut by 5 bases, the J end by 4 bases, with 11 bases between.

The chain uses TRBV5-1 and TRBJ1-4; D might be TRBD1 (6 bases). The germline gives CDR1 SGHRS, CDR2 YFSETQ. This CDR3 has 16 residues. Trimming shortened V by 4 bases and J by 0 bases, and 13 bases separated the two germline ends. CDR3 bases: TGCGCCAGCAGCCTCGGACAGCACACAACTAATGAAAAACTGTTTTTT. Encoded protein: CASSLGQHTTNEKLFF.

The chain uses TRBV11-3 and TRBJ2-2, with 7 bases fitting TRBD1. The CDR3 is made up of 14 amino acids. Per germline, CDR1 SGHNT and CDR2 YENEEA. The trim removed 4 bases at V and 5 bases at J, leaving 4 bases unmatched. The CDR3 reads CASSSGTVTGELFF. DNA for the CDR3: TGTGCCAGCAGCTCGGGGACAGTTACCGGGGAGCTGTTTTTT. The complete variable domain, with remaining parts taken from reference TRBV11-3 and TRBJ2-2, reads EAGVVQSPRYKIIEKKQPVAFWCNPISGHNTLYWYLQNLGQGPELLIRYENEEAVDDSQLPKDRFSAERLKGVDSTLKIQPAELGDSAVYLCASSSGTVTGELFFGEGSRLTVL.

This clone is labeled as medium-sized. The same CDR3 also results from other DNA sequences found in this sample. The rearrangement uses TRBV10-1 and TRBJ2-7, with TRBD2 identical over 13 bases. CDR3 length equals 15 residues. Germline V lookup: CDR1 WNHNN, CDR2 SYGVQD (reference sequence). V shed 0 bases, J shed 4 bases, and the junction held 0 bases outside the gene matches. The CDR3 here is CASSESTSGGYEQYF. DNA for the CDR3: TGCGCCAGCAGTGAGTCGACTAGCGGGGGGTACGAGCAGTACTTC.

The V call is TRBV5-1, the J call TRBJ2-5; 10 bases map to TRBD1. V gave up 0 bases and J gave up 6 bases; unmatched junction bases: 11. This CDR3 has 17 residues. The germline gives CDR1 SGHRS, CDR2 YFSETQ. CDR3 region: CASSLEPGTGDGQTQYF. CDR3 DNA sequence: TGCGCCAGCAGCTTGGAACCCGGGACAGGGGACGGGCAGACCCAGTACTTC.

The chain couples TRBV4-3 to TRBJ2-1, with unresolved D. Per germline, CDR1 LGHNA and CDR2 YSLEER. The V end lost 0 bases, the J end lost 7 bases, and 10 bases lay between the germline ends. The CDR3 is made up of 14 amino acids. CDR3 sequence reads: CASSQEEVHNEQFF. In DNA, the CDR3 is TGCGCCAGCAGCCAAGAAGAGGTCCATAATGAGCAGTTCTTC.

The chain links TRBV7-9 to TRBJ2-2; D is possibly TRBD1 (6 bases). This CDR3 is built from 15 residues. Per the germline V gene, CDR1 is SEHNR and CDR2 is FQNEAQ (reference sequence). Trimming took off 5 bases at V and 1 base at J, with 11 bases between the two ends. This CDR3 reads CASSPGTRNTGELFF. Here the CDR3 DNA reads TGTGCCAGCAGCCCCGGGACAAGGAACACCGGGGAGCTGTTTTTT.

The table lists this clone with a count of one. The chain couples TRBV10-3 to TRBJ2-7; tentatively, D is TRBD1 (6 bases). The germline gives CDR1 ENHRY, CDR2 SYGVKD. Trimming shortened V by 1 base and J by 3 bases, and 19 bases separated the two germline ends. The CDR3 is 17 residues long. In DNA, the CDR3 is TGTGCCATCAGTGAGTTCCCGGCAGGGGCCGGACACTACGAGCAGTACTTC. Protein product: CAISEFPAGAGHYEQYF.

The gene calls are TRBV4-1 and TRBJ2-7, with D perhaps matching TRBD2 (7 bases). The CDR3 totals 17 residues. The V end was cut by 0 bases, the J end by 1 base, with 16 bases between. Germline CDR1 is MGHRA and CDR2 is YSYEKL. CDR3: CASSQDGGGGFSYEQYF. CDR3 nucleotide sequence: TGCGCCAGCAGCCAAGATGGTGGGGGGGGCTTTTCCTACGAGCAGTACTTC.

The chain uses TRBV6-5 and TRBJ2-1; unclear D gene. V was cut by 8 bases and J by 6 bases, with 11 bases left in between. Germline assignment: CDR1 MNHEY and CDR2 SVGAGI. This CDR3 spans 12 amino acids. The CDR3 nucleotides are TGTGCCAGCTGGGCCGCTCCCAATGAGCAGTTCTTC. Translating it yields CASWAAPNEQFF.

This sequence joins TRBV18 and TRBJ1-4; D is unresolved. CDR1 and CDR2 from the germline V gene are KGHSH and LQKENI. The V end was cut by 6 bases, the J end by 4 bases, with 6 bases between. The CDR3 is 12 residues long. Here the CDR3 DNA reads TGTGCCAGCTCGCGGGGTAATGAAAAACTGTTTTTT. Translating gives CASSRGNEKLFF.

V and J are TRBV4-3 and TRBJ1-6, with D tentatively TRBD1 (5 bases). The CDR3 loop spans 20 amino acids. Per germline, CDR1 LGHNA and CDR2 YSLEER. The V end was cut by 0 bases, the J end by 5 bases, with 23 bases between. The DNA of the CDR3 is TGCGCCAGCAGCCAAGATTTCGGCAGGGACTCCCTCTTTAATAATTCACCCCTCCACTTT. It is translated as CASSQDFGRDSLFNNSPLHF.

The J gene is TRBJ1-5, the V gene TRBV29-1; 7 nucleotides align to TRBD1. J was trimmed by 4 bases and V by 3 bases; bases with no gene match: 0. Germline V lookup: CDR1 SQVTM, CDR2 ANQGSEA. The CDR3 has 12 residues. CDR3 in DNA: TGCAGCGTTGAGACAGGGAATCAGCCCCAGCATTTT. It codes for CSVETGNQPQHF.

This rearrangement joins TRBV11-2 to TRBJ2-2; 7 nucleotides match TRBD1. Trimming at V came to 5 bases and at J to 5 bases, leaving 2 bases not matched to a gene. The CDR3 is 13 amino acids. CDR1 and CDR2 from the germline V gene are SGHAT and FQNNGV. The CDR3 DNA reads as TGTGCCAGCAGCCTCAGGGGGACCGGGGAGCTGTTTTTT. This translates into CASSLRGTGELFF.

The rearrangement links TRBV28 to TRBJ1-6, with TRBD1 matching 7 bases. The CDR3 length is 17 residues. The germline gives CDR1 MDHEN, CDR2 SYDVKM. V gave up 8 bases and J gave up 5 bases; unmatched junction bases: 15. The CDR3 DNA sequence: TGTGCCAGCGATTATTCGGGGAGACAGGGCAATAATTCACCCCTCCACTTT. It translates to CASDYSGRQGNNSPLHF.

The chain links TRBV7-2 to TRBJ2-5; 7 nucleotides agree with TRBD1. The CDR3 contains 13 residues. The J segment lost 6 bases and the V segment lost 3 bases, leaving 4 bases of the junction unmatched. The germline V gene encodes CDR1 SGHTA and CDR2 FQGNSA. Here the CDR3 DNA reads TGTGCCAGCAGCTTCCAGGGGGAACAGACCCAGTACTTC. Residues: CASSFQGEQTQYF.

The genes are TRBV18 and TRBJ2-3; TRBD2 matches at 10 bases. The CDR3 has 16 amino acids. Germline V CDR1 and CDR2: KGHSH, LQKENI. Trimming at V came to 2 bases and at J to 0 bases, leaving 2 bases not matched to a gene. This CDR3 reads CASSPLAGGSTDTQYF. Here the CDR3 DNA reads TGTGCCAGCTCACCATTAGCGGGGGGTAGCACAGATACGCAGTATTTT.

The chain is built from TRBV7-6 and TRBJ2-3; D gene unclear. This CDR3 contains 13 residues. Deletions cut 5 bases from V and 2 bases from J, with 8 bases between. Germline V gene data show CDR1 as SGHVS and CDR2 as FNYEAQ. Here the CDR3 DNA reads TGTGCCAGCAGCCCCCAGTTCACAGATACGCAGTATTTT. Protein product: CASSPQFTDTQYF. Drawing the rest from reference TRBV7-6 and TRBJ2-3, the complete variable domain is GAGVSQSPRYKVTKRGQDVALRCDPISGHVSLYWYRQALGQGPEFLTYFNYEAQQDKSGLPNDRFSAERPEGSISTLTIQRTEQRDSAMYRCASSPQFTDTQYFGPGTRLTVL.

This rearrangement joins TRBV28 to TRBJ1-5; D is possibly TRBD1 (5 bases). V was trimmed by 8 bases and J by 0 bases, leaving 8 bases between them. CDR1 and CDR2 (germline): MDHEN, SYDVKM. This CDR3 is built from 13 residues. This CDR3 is CASSRDSNQPQHF. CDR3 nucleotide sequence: TGTGCCAGCTCCAGGGATAGCAATCAGCCCCAGCATTTT.